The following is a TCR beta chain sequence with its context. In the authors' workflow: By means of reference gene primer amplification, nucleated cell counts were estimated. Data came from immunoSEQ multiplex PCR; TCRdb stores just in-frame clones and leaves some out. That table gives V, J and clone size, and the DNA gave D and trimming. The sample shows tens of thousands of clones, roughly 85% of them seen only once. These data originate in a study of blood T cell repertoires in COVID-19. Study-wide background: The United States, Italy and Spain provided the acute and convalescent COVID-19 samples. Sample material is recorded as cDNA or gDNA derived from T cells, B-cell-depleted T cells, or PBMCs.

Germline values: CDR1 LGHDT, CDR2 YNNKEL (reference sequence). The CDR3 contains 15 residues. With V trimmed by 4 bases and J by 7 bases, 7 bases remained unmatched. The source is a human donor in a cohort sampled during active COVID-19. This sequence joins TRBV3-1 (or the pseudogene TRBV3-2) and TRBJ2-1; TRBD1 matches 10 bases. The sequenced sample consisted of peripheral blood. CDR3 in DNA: TGTGCCAGCAGCCTGACAGGGGGCGCGCGTAATGAGCAGTTCTTC. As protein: CASSLTGGARNEQFF.